This TCR beta chain was sequenced for a study of blood T cells in healthy people across ages. General study results and limits: From one million sequenced T cells, diversity estimates were lower bounds. Roughly linearly, TCR beta diversity per million T cells fell as age increased.

A second PCR of 7 to 11 cycles used a sample-barcoded 5' primer and a J-beta primer mix. Researchers report that a template-switch adaptor with 12 random nucleotides tagged each cDNA molecule. Via MiXCR, TCRdb re-called the 5' RACE reads, giving one row per CDR3 protein. In the table there are about 1.5 million distinct CDR3 sequences, 35% to 45% of which are singletons. Germline-derived CDR1 and CDR2 are LNHNV and YYDKDF (reference sequence). The CDR3 length is 15 residues. Trimming took off 3 bases at V and 4 bases at J, with 16 bases between the two ends. This clonotype has more than one count but fewer than ten. What it recognizes is unknown.

The TCR comes from a woman aged 18-30 years in good health. Sequenced material: blood. The rearrangement links TRBV15 to TRBJ2-7, with D possibly TRBD1 on 5 matching bases. The CDR3 loop is CATSSFGLRGYEQYF. The CDR3 DNA is TGTGCCACCAGCAGTTTCGGCCTAAGGGGATACGAGCAGTACTTC.